The rows below give T cell receptor beta chains drawn from one sample of a study of T cell responses to AZD1222 COVID-19 vaccine. Here immunoSEQ multiplex PCR was the method, and the copy in TCRdb shows in-frame clones only, minus some. Here the sample spans just over 15,000 clones, around 89% being singletons. The sequenced sample was peripheral blood, obtained 28 days after the second AZD1222 dose. The receptors shown here come from an adult who received the AZD1222 COVID-19 vaccine. The CDR3 runs from the conserved cysteine through the conserved F or W. Fields, in order: J gene, clone size, CDR3 length, V gene, CDR3 protein. Clone sizes are given selectively: once, few, many, or a class where the clone is expanded.

TRBJ1-1 | NA | 13 | TRBV9 | CASSVDQNTEAFF
TRBJ2-7 | few | 11 | TRBV5-1 | CASGFGEEQYF
TRBJ2-7 | NA | 13 | TRBV27 | CASSFNRAYEQYF
TRBJ2-1 | NA | 14 | TRBV7-2 | CASSLNLGNNEQFF
TRBJ1-2 | NA | 15 | TRBV4-1 | CASSQVILAHAGYTF
TRBJ1-5 | NA | 12 | TRBV7-2 | CASTSGGKPQHF
TRBJ2-1 | NA | 15 | TRBV10-3 | CAISGELAGGREQFF
TRBJ2-5 | NA | 13 | TRBV5-4 | CASSPRGGETQYF
TRBJ2-7 | NA | 13 | TRBV5-5 | CASSFGGAVGQYF
TRBJ1-1 | few | 15 | TRBV4-1 | CASSQDNQGRTEAFF
TRBJ2-7 | NA | 14 | TRBV7-2 | CASSSTRLAHEQYF
TRBJ2-7 | NA | 13 | TRBV5-1 | CASSLEQPYEQYF
TRBJ1-5 | few | 18 | TRBV7-2 | CASSLAITGGEGNQPQHF
TRBJ2-5 | NA | 14 | TRBV5-4 | CASSFRQEQETQYF
TRBJ2-1 | once | 14 | TRBV29-1 | CSVPRQGSYNEQFF
TRBJ2-7 | NA | 15 | TRBV6-1 | CASSEGTAFRNEQYF
TRBJ1-1 | NA | 15 | TRBV18 | CASSPLLGQGDSAFF
TRBJ2-7 | few | 13 | TRBV7-3 | CASSLDRTYEQYF
TRBJ2-1 | NA | 16 | TRBV5-1 | CASSAPTSGTYNEQFF
TRBJ1-4 | once | 15 | TRBV7-7 | CASSLGQGADEKLFF
TRBJ2-3 | NA | 16 | TRBV11-3 | CASSFGGGASSDTQYF
TRBJ1-1 | NA | 14 | TRBV29-1 | CSVEDKGAGGEAFF
TRBJ2-3 | NA | 13 | TRBV27 | CASRIPSTDTQYF
TRBJ2-1 | once | 17 | TRBV6-2/TRBV6-3 | CASSSSDRGRRSDEQFF
TRBJ1-1 | NA | 14 | TRBV7-3 | CASSLMRGNTEAFF
TRBJ1-2 | few | 14 | TRBV19 | CASSSGRDLSGYTF
TRBJ1-2 | NA | 15 | TRBV15 | CATSRARTDGEGYTF
TRBJ1-5 | NA | 13 | TRBV30 | CAWSGGAGQPQHF
TRBJ2-7 | NA | 15 | TRBV13 | CASSPPGGAPYEQYF
TRBJ1-2 | once | 13 | TRBV2 | CASSTGTAIDYTF
TRBJ2-4 | NA | 18 | TRBV27 | CASSRGYGGSGAKNIQYF
TRBJ2-1 | NA | 15 | TRBV2 | CASSRRGNSYNEQFF
TRBJ2-2 | NA | 15 | TRBV9 | CASSVGGSARGELFF
TRBJ1-4 | NA | 17 | TRBV21-1 | CASSKERTGGTSEKLFF
TRBJ2-5 | NA | 14 | TRBV24-1 | CATGGGVDQETQYF
TRBJ2-5 | NA | 15 | TRBV25-1 | CASRSLLGEQETQYF
TRBJ2-3 | NA | 16 | TRBV7-3 | CASSLMSAGKTDTQYF
TRBJ1-5 | NA | 15 | TRBV28 | CASTNGGTGGRTQHF
TRBJ2-7 | NA | 14 | TRBV5-1 | CASSLGQGPYEQYF
TRBJ2-7 | NA | 12 | TRBV11-3 | CASSIHSYEQYF
TRBJ2-6 | once | 18 | TRBV7-3 | CASSYGQGKSSGANVLTF
TRBJ1-2 | NA | 15 | TRBV4-3 | CASSQESPGGYGYTF
TRBJ1-5 | few | 14 | TRBV19 | CASRDDRAYQPQHF
TRBJ2-1 | NA | 14 | TRBV5-1 | CASSLALGEGEQFF
TRBJ2-5 | NA | 13 | TRBV6-5 | CASSPRTQETQYF
TRBJ1-2 | NA | 12 | TRBV19 | CASMGSLYGYTF
TRBJ1-3 | NA | 17 | TRBV4-2 | CASSQDEATGSGNTIYF